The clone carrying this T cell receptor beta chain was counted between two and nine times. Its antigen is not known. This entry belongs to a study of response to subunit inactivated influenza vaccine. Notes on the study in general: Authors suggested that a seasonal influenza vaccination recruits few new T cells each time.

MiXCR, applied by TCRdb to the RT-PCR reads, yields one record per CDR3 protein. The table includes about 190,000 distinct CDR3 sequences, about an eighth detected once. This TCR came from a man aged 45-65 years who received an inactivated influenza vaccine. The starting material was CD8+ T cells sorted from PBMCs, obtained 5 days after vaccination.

For the CDR3, the DNA is TGTGCCAGCAGCAGCCCTCTAGCGGGAGTGAACACCGGGGAGCTGTTTTTT. Protein: CASSSPLAGVNTGELFF. V usage is TRBV9 and J usage is TRBJ2-2, with 10 bases fitting TRBD2. Germline CDR1 is SGDLS and CDR2 is YYNGEE. The V segment lost 4 bases and the J segment 1 base; nucleotides outside the gene matches: 7. The CDR3 consists of 17 residues. The variable domain in full, completed from reference TRBV9 and TRBJ2-2, reads DSGVTQTPKHLITATGQRVTLRCSPRSGDLSVYWYQQSLDQGLQFLIQYYNGEERAKGNILERFSAQQFPDLHSELNLSSLELGDSALYFCASSSPLAGVNTGELFFGEGSRLTVL.